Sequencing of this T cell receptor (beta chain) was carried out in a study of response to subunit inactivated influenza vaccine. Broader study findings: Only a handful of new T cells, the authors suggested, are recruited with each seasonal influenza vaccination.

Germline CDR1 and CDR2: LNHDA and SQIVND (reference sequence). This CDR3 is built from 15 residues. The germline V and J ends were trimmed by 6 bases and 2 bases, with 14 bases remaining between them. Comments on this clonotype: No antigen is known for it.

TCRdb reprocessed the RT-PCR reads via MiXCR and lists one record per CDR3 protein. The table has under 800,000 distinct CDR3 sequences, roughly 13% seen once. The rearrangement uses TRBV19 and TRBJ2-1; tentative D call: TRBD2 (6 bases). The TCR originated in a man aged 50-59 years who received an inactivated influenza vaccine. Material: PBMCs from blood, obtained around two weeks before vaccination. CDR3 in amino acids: CASRAGWVTYNEQFF. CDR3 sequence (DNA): TGTGCCAGTAGGGCGGGGTGGGTGACCTACAATGAGCAGTTCTTC.